This T cell receptor beta chain was profiled in a study of early T cells in non-severe SARS-CoV-2 infection. TCRdb reprocessed the 5' RACE reads via MiXCR and lists one record per CDR3 protein. Of roughly 90,000 distinct CDR3 sequences in the sample, around 15% were seen once. This CDR3 spans 17 amino acids. Per the germline V gene, CDR1 is SEHNR and CDR2 is FQNEAQ (reference sequence). J gave up 2 bases and V 6 bases, and 12 bases lay outside the gene matches. This clonotype appeared many times. The material sequenced was whole blood. J is TRBJ2-3 and V is TRBV7-9; the match to TRBD1 covers 9 bases. This sequence originates from an adult who was a healthcare worker with PCR-confirmed SARS-CoV-2 infection or an uninfected control (not recorded which). CDR3 loop: CASRPPVGTGNTDTQYF. DNA for the CDR3: TGTGCCAGCAGGCCTCCAGTGGGGACAGGGAACACAGATACGCAGTATTTT.